This T cell receptor (beta chain) appears in the sequencing data of a study of cytomegalovirus exposure and HLA in healthy donors. Study observations and caveats: Presence/absence analyses treated sequencing depth as roughly uniform across donors. Segments of the TCR beta V type were, in most cases, productive about 87% or about 30% of the time in an earlier analysis. Researchers left out some V segments, among them TRBV6-2 and TRBV6-3, as indistinguishable.

Primers for the PCR totalled 60 Vbeta and 13 Jbeta. The data were produced by immunoSEQ multiplex PCR, yet TCRdb's version contains in-frame clones alone and is incomplete. This sample has 110,000 or so clones, with approximately 76% found just once. V lost 7 bases and J 0 bases, leaving 12 bases between the germline ends. The CDR3 is 14 residues long. Germline CDR1 is LNHDA and CDR2 is SQIVND (reference sequence). A word on this clone: Its antigen remains unknown.

V gene TRBV19 combines with J gene TRBJ1-2; the D is unclear. This TCR was sampled from a woman aged 50 to 65 in good health and CMV-seropositive. The specimen sequenced was PBMCs. The CDR3 DNA sequence: TGTGCCAGTACCCCGGCGCGGCCTAACTATGGCTACACCTTC. Amino acids: CASTPARPNYGYTF.